This is a list of T cell receptor beta chains from one sample in a study of blood T cell repertoires in COVID-19. Repertoires were generated with immunoSEQ multiplex PCR, while TCRdb's copy carries only in-frame clones and drops some. This sample carries 23,000 or so clones, more than 85% of them seen once, and the ten largest clones take 3% to 3.5%. Sequences were obtained from peripheral blood. Receptor source: a woman aged 65 to 85 with active COVID-19. Each CDR3 is given with its conserved first and last residue. D genes are given only for firm matches. A row's size may be missing; if present it is once, few, many or a size class.

v_gene	abundance	j_gene	d_gene	CDR3aa	CDR3nt
TRBV3-1/TRBV3-2	few	TRBJ2-1	NA	CASSQDLASNEQFF	TGTGCCAGCAGCCAAGATCTAGCCTCCAATGAGCAGTTCTTC
TRBV27	NA	TRBJ1-1	TRBD1	CASSPRTGNTEAFF	TGTGCCAGCAGTCCGCGGACAGGGAACACTGAAGCTTTCTTT
TRBV4-3	NA	TRBJ1-6	NA	CASSRGQLYNSPLHF	TGCGCCAGCAGCCGTGGACAGCTCTATAATTCACCCCTCCACTTT
TRBV6-5	NA	TRBJ1-4	TRBD1	CASSRTGGNEKLFF	TGTGCCAGCAGTAGGACAGGCGGTAATGAAAAACTGTTTTTT
TRBV7-9	few	TRBJ2-6	TRBD1	CASSRWTGQNSGANVLTF	TGTGCCAGCAGCCGATGGACGGGACAGAATTCTGGGGCCAACGTCCTGACTTTC
TRBV9	NA	TRBJ1-6	TRBD1	CASSVDPGTANSPLHF	TGTGCCAGCAGCGTAGACCCCGGGACAGCGAATTCACCCCTCCACTTT
TRBV16	NA	TRBJ2-3	NA	CASSLRTNLDTQYF	TGTGCCAGCAGCCTCAGGACAAACCTAGATACGCAGTATTTT
TRBV10-3	NA	TRBJ2-1	TRBD2	CAISDRLAGAYNEQFF	TGTGCCATCAGTGATCGACTAGCGGGGGCCTACAATGAGCAGTTCTTC
TRBV7-2	NA	TRBJ1-1	TRBD1	CASSPQGARTEAFF	TGTGCCAGCAGCCCCCAGGGGGCGCGAACTGAAGCTTTCTTT
TRBV3-1/TRBV3-2	NA	TRBJ2-1	TRBD2	CASSQTSGSYNEQFF	TGTGCCAGCAGCCAAACTAGCGGGTCTTACAATGAGCAGTTCTTC
TRBV5-8	NA	TRBJ1-1	NA	CASSYPDLNTEAFF	TGTGCCAGCAGCTACCCAGATTTGAACACTGAAGCTTTCTTT
TRBV7-2	NA	TRBJ2-7	NA	CAPRRRALSPYEQYF	TGTGCCCCTCGAAGGAGGGCCCTATCCCCCTACGAGCAGTACTTC
TRBV6-5	NA	TRBJ2-4	TRBD2	CASTASGLAKNIQYF	TGTGCCAGCACGGCTAGCGGACTAGCCAAAAACATTCAGTACTTC
TRBV5-1	NA	TRBJ2-3	NA	CASSKEAGTQYF	TGCGCCAGCAGCAAGGAAGCGGGTACGCAGTATTTT
TRBV6-5	once	TRBJ2-2	NA	CASSYSIGASTGELFF	TGTGCCAGCAGTTACTCGATTGGGGCTAGCACCGGGGAGCTGTTTTTT
TRBV29-1	few	TRBJ2-7	TRBD2	CSGGGGTEDEQYF	TGCAGCGGCGGGGGTGGTACAGAGGACGAGCAGTACTTC
TRBV2	NA	TRBJ1-4	NA	CASSELPGEKLFF	TGTGCCAGCAGTGAATTGCCGGGGGAAAAACTGTTTTTT
TRBV5-4	NA	TRBJ2-2	NA	CASSRTGLSTGELFF	TGTGCCAGCAGCCGTACGGGACTTAGTACCGGGGAGCTGTTTTTT
TRBV2	NA	TRBJ2-7	TRBD2	CASSEASAGAYEQYF	TGTGCCAGCAGTGAAGCGTCAGCGGGAGCCTACGAGCAGTACTTC
TRBV30	NA	TRBJ1-5	TRBD1	CAWKTGSNQPQHF	TGTGCCTGGAAGACAGGGAGCAATCAGCCCCAGCATTTT
TRBV6-6	NA	TRBJ2-2	TRBD1	CASYRGRTGELFF	TGTGCCAGTTACAGGGGGCGGACCGGGGAGCTGTTTTTT
TRBV7-8	NA	TRBJ1-1	NA	CASSLGGLGTEAFF	TGTGCCAGCAGCTTAGGAGGCCTTGGCACTGAAGCTTTCTTT
TRBV9	NA	TRBJ1-2	TRBD1	CASSVGTGNYGYTF	TGTGCCAGCAGCGTTGGGACAGGGAACTATGGCTACACCTTC
TRBV5-1	NA	TRBJ2-3	NA	CASSAGLRGTDTQYF	TGCGCCAGCAGCGCGGGGCTCCGGGGCACAGATACGCAGTATTTT
TRBV19	NA	TRBJ2-5	TRBD2	CASSHGLEGAQYF	TGTGCCAGTAGTCACGGACTAGAAGGGGCCCAGTACTTC
TRBV5-4	NA	TRBJ1-4	NA	CASSLRGGNEKLFF	TGTGCCAGCAGCTTAAGGGGGGGGAATGAAAAACTGTTTTTT
TRBV6-5	NA	TRBJ2-1	TRBD2	CASRSSRSGSVRFF	TGTGCCAGCAGAAGTTCCAGGAGCGGGAGTGTTAGGTTCTTC
TRBV5-6	NA	TRBJ1-6	NA	CASSLPEFNSPLHF	TGTGCCAGCAGCTTGCCGGAGTTCAATTCACCCCTCCACTTT
TRBV5-5	NA	TRBJ2-5	NA	CASSLSFRGAGETQYF	TGTGCCAGCAGCTTGAGTTTTCGGGGGGCTGGGGAGACCCAGTACTTC
TRBV7-2	NA	TRBJ1-5	NA	CASSLIPGSQPQHF	TGTGCCAGCAGCCTAATACCAGGGTCTCAGCCCCAGCATTTT
TRBV6-2/TRBV6-3	NA	TRBJ2-3	NA	CASSHGLFTDTQYF	TGTGCCAGCAGTCATGGACTATTCACAGATACGCAGTATTTT
TRBV28	NA	TRBJ1-1	NA	CASSFFGTKNTEAFF	TGTGCCAGCAGTTTTTTCGGGACAAAGAACACTGAAGCTTTCTTT
TRBV15	NA	TRBJ2-7	NA	CATSRDWGVSYEQYF	TGTGCCACCAGCAGAGATTGGGGGGTTTCCTACGAGCAGTACTTC
TRBV6-2/TRBV6-3	NA	TRBJ2-2	TRBD2	CASSFHSGRGARIVGELFF	TGTGCCAGCAGCTTCCATAGCGGGAGGGGTGCGAGGATTGTCGGGGAGCTGTTTTTT
TRBV29-1	NA	TRBJ2-1	TRBD1	CSVGQTNEQFF	TGCAGCGTGGGACAGACCAATGAGCAGTTCTTC
TRBV3-1/TRBV3-2	NA	TRBJ2-4	NA	CASSQRLAKNIQYF	TGTGCCAGCAGCCAACGACTAGCCAAAAACATTCAGTACTTC
TRBV28	NA	TRBJ1-4	NA	CATTGGLGEKLFF	TGTGCCACCACGGGGGGGTTAGGAGAAAAACTGTTTTTT
TRBV28	NA	TRBJ2-1	NA	CASSLGGGNEQFF	TGTGCCAGCAGTCTGGGAGGGGGCAATGAGCAGTTCTTC
TRBV15	NA	TRBJ1-1	NA	CATSPPGIGTEAFF	TGTGCCACTTCCCCCCCGGGGATAGGAACTGAAGCTTTCTTT
TRBV5-1	NA	TRBJ2-7	TRBD1	CASSFRGDRGREQYF	TGCGCCAGCAGCTTTAGAGGGGACAGGGGGCGCGAGCAGTACTTC
TRBV4-1	few	TRBJ2-7	TRBD2	CASSQRWPGTSGYEQYF	TGCGCCAGCAGCCAACGATGGCCGGGGACTAGCGGATACGAGCAGTACTTC
TRBV28	NA	TRBJ1-2	TRBD1	CASRGTVDGYTF	TGTGCCAGCAGAGGGACAGTAGATGGCTACACCTTC
TRBV6-5	NA	TRBJ2-2	NA	CASSYSKGSGTGELFF	TGTGCCAGCAGTTACTCGAAAGGGAGTGGTACCGGGGAGCTGTTTTTT
TRBV29-1	NA	TRBJ2-5	TRBD2	CSVVNPTSGSRAETQYF	TGCAGCGTTGTCAACCCCACTAGCGGGAGTAGGGCAGAGACCCAGTACTTC
TRBV27	NA	TRBJ2-7	TRBD1	CASSRAPGQSYEQYF	TGTGCCAGCAGTCGAGCTCCGGGACAGTCCTACGAGCAGTACTTC
TRBV7-2	NA	TRBJ1-1	NA	CASSATRGTRAFF	TGTGCCAGCAGCGCAACCCGGGGGACTAGAGCTTTCTTT